What follows describes a single T cell receptor (beta chain). Its target is unknown. The data belong to a study of T cell responses to AZD1222 COVID-19 vaccine. The V end was cut by 6 bases, the J end by 6 bases, with 21 bases between. The CDR3 spans 15 residues. The germline gives CDR1 MDHEN, CDR2 SYDVKM. Overall study results and limits: Spike-specific TCR depth and breadth grew after two AZD1222 doses. Close to half of all spike-specific TCRs reportedly target regions of the variants that are unmutated. White British people made up most donors, females outnumbered males, and clonal diversity was possibly underestimated.

Profiled with immunoSEQ multiplex PCR; TCRdb holds only in-frame clones, not every one. In the table there are 150,000 to 180,000 clones, 90% of which are singletons. This chain joins TRBV28 and TRBJ2-7; D unclear. This clonotype was obtained from an adult in good health. The source material was peripheral blood, sampled on day 0 of AZD1222 vaccination. CDR3 region: CASRKTTSLVGEQYF. DNA for the CDR3: TGTGCCAGCAGGAAAACTACGAGCCTGGTGGGCGAGCAGTACTTC. Combining the CDR3 with reference TRBV28 and TRBJ2-7 gives the whole variable domain DVKVTQSSRYLVKRTGEKVFLECVQDMDHENMFWYRQDPGLGLRLIYFSYDVKMKEKGDIPEGYSVSREKKERFSLILESASTNQTSMYLCASRKTTSLVGEQYFGPGTRLTVT.